The clone carrying this T cell receptor (beta chain) was recorded once. Profiled with immunoSEQ multiplex PCR; TCRdb holds only in-frame clones, not every one. There are roughly 9,600 clones in the sample; 50% to 70% occur only once, and about a sixth lies in the top ten. The treatment was: 15 Gy SBRT to primary tumor, nephrectomy 4 weeks later. V shed 1 base, J shed 4 bases, and the junction held 3 bases outside the gene matches. Germline CDR1 and CDR2: SEHNR and FQNEAQ (reference sequence). The CDR3 is made up of 14 amino acids. This entry belongs to a study of radiation and T cells in renal cell carcinoma.

The TCR was taken from a woman between 45 and 60 years old with renal cell carcinoma. V and J are TRBV7-9 and TRBJ2-7; TRBD2 aligns across 8 bases. The sample here was tumor tissue, taken from a patient whose treatment included radiotherapy and nephrectomy. CDR3 nucleotide sequence: TGTGCCAGCAGCTTAGTGGTAGCGGGGTACGAGCAGTACTTC. Translating it yields CASSLVVAGYEQYF. Supplemented by reference TRBV7-9 and TRBJ2-7, the full variable domain reads DTGVSQNPRHKITKRGQNVTFRCDPISEHNRLYWYRQTLGQGPEFLTYFQNEAQLEKSRLLSDRFSAERPKGSFSTLEIQRTEQGDSAMYLCASSLVVAGYEQYFGPGTRLTVT.